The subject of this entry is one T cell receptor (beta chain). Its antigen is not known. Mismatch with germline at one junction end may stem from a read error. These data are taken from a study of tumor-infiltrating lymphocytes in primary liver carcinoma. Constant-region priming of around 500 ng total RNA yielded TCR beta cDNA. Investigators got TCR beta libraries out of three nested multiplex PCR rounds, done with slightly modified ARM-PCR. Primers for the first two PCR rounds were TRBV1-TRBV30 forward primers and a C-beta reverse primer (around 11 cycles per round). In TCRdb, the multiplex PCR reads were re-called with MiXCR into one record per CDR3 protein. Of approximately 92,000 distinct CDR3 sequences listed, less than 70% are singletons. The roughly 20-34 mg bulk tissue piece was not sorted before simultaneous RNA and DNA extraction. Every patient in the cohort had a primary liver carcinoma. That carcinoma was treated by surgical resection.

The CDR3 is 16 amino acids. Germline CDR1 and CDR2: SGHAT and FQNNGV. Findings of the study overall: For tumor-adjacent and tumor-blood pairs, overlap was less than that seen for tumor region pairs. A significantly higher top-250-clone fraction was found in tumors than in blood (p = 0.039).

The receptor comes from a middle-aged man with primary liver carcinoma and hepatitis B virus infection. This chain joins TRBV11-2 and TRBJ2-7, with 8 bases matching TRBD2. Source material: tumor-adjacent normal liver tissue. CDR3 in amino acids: CASSMGDGRAPDEQYF. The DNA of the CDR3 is TGTGCCAGCAGCATGGGTGACGGGAGGGCTCCAGACGAGCAGTACTTT.